The following is a TCR beta chain sequence with its context. This entry is derived from a study of blood T cell repertoires in COVID-19. The overall study: Some COVID-19 samples were acute and others convalescent; all came from the United States, Italy and Spain. In each case, the material was cDNA or gDNA derived from T cells, B-cell-depleted T cells, or PBMCs.

In the authors' methods: From reference gene primer amplification, estimates of nucleated cell counts were derived. Sequencing was performed with immunoSEQ multiplex PCR; in TCRdb, only in-frame clones are kept and a portion is missing. Clone size and V and J calls were adopted from that table, with D and trimming inferred from the DNA. This sample has 130,000 or so clones, with about nine tenths found just once. The CDR3 extends over 15 amino acids. V dropped 6 bases and J dropped 3; count of bases not matched to a gene: 11. Germline CDR1 and CDR2: MNHEY and SVGAGI. The clonotype comes from a man in his forties or fifties with acute or convalescent COVID-19. Sequenced: peripheral blood. V is TRBV6-5 and J is TRBJ2-7, with 7 bases matching TRBD1. The CDR3 is CASRITGVGNYEQYF. The CDR3 nucleotides are TGTGCCAGCAGGATCACAGGGGTGGGGAACTACGAGCAGTACTTC.